Shown below are 3 T cell receptor beta chains from a single sample sequenced in a study of CD8+CD57+ T cells in acquired aplastic anemia. Sequenced patients had shown CD8+CD57+ cell expansion by flow cytometry. According to the study, genomic DNA was the template for TCR beta VDJ and CDR3 profiling. TCRdb used MiXCR to reprocess the reads, holding one entry per CDR3 protein. The table includes a few hundred thousand distinct CDR3 sequences, around 82% detected once. Input material: sorted CD4+, CD8+, or CD8+CD57+ T cells (not recorded which) from PBMCs. Receptors originate from a human donor with aplastic anemia.

Concerning this clonotype itself: Relative to the germline gene, one junction end is altered; a read error may explain this. The chain joins TRBV7-8 to TRBJ2-3; the match to TRBD1 covers 7 bases. The CDR3 contains 13 residues. Germline-derived CDR1 and CDR2 are SGHVS and FQNEAQ. In DNA form, the CDR3 reads TGTGCCAGCGGGTTAGGGGGCGCTCCCACGCCGTATTTT. Protein sequence: CASGLGGAPTPYF.

In this sample, this clonotype turned up a few times. The gene calls are TRBV2 and TRBJ2-1; 11 positions agree with TRBD2. V lost 5 bases and J lost 7; bases outside the gene matches: 7. This CDR3 has 15 amino acids. CDR1 SNHLY and CDR2 FYNNEI come from the germline V gene. CDR3 sequence: CASSSIAGGPNEQFF. The CDR3 nucleotides are TGTGCCAGCAGTTCTATAGCGGGAGGGCCTAATGAGCAGTTCTTC. The variable domain in full, with the rest retrieved from reference TRBV2 and TRBJ2-1, is EPEVTQTPSHQVTQMGQEVILRCVPISNHLYFYWYRQILGQKVEFLVSFYNNEISEKSEIFDDQFSVERPDGSNFTLKIRSTKLEDSAMYFCASSSIAGGPNEQFFGPGTRLTVL.

As regards this clonotype: An end of the junction does not agree with germline; a read error may underlie this. The rearrangement links TRBV7-2 to TRBJ2-2; 8 positions match TRBD2. Germline-derived CDR1 and CDR2 are SGHTA and FQGNSA. The CDR3 has 17 amino acids. This chain's CDR3 is CASSQPPGGPNPGELFF. The CDR3 DNA follows: TGTGCCAGCAGCCAACCGCCGGGGGGGCCGAACCCCGGGGAGCTGTTTTTT.